This T cell receptor (beta chain) was sequenced during a study of blood T cells in healthy people across ages. The study's findings and limits: Naive CD4+ cell counts and diversity both ran higher in long-lived than in aged donors. Donor CMV status was unknown, possibly confounding expanded clonotype changes.

CDR1 SGHVS and CDR2 FQNEAQ come from the germline V gene. V lost 1 base, J lost 9 bases, and 7 bases lay in between. The CDR3 is 12 amino acids. Sample-barcoded 5' priming and a J-beta primer mix drove a second PCR of about 6 to 12 cycles. TCRdb ran MiXCR on the 5' RACE reads and lists one entry per CDR3 protein. The table includes roughly 1.9 million distinct CDR3 sequences, roughly two fifths detected once. PBMCs numbering at least 7 million were isolated per sample. This clonotype was detected only a few times. The antigen is not known. The J gene is TRBJ2-1, the V gene TRBV7-8; D ambiguous. Source material: blood. This receptor was obtained from a human donor in good health. The CDR3 region has the DNA TGTGCCAGCAGCTTAGTGGCCCCTGAGCAGTTCTTC. Translation: CASSLVAPEQFF.